These T cell receptor beta chains were read from a single sample in a study of T cell repertoires in cytomegalovirus infection. TCRdb recomputed calls from the reads with MiXCR, one row per CDR3 protein. The table has about 310,000 distinct CDR3 sequences, roughly 15% seen once. Input material: PBMCs. The receptors were gathered from a human donor in good health (CMV status not recorded). Some clones in this sample may be carry-over from other donors' samples. CDR3s include the opening cysteine and the closing phenylalanine or tryptophan. The order of the fields is V gene, D gene, clone size, J gene, CDR3 protein, CDR3 DNA. The D gene is left open where the match is weak. Size values are once, few and many counts, or a class for expanded clones, and some rows have none.

>TRBV5-6|.|.|TRBJ2-1
CASSLEESEQFF
TGTGCCAGCAGCTTGGAGGAGAGTGAGCAGTTCTTC
>TRBV11-2|.|many|TRBJ2-5
CASSLGAVRSYQETQYF
TGTGCCAGCAGCTTAGGGGCCGTCAGGAGTTACCAAGAGACCCAGTACTTC
>TRBV20-1|.|few|TRBJ1-2
CSARERGRNYGYTF
TGCAGTGCTAGAGAGCGGGGCAGGAACTATGGCTACACCTTC
>TRBV6-5|.|few|TRBJ1-1
CASSYSRERYHTEAFF
TGTGCCAGCAGTTACTCAAGGGAGCGGTATCACACTGAAGCTTTCTTT
>TRBV19|.|.|TRBJ2-7
CASSTAGLSYEQYF
TGTGCCAGTAGTACCGCCGGGCTTTCCTACGAGCAGTACTTC
>TRBV2|TRBD1|.|TRBJ2-3
CATAGTVSGNTQYF
TGTGCCACCGCCGGGACAGTAAGTGGAAATACGCAGTATTTT
>TRBV7-2|.|few|TRBJ1-2
CASSFEYSYGYTF
TGTGCCAGCAGCTTCGAGTACTCCTATGGCTACACCTTC
>TRBV5-6|TRBD1|few|TRBJ1-6
CASSFRTGGETSPLHF
TGTGCCAGCAGCTTCAGAACAGGGGGCGAGACTTCACCCCTCCACTTT
>TRBV12-3/TRBV12-4|TRBD1|few|TRBJ2-1
CASSPRTGVYNEQFF
TGTGCCAGCTCACCGCGGACAGGGGTCTACAATGAGCAGTTCTTC
>TRBV28|.|.|TRBJ1-1
CASTSPGSNTEAFF
TGTGCCAGCACCTCCCCAGGGTCGAACACTGAAGCTTTCTTT
>TRBV7-9|TRBD1|many|TRBJ2-1
CASSSTGTGVIF
TGTGCCAGCAGCTCTACCGGGACAGGGGTGATCTTC
>TRBV4-1|TRBD1|few|TRBJ2-7
CASSRTSGTALIEQYF
TGCGCCAGCAGTCGTACCTCCGGGACAGCCCTGATCGAGCAGTACTTC
>TRBV12-3/TRBV12-4|TRBD1|.|TRBJ1-6
CASSSWTGGNSPLHF
TGTGCCAGCAGTAGCTGGACAGGGGGCAATTCACCCCTCCACTTT
>TRBV27|.|.|TRBJ1-2
CASSLFRGRRGRPNYGYTF
TGTGCCAGCAGTTTATTCCGGGGGCGCCGCGGCAGACCTAACTATGGCTACACCTTC
>TRBV29-1|.|.|TRBJ1-5
CSVPHAQGKQPQHF
TGCAGCGTTCCCCACGCGCAGGGCAAACAGCCCCAGCATTTT